These 8 T cell receptor beta chains originate from one sample sequenced in a study of Graves' ophthalmopathy and Graves' hyperthyroidism. TCR beta CDR3 regions were amplified from RNA transcripts. The library came from an HTBI-primed first-round RT-PCR and a second-round multiplex PCR. TCRdb re-called the multiplex PCR reads through MiXCR, storing one row per CDR3 protein. The sample lists under 350,000 distinct CDR3 sequences, roughly 15% seen once, with about 12% in the top ten. The sample consisted of peripheral blood. The receptors were gathered from an adult man with Graves' ophthalmopathy.

This clonotype has at least ten counts. The V call is TRBV6-4, the J call TRBJ1-5, with D unclear. CDR1 MRHNA and CDR2 SNTAGT come from the germline V gene. V was pared by 7 bases and J by 0 bases, with 19 bases between. The CDR3 extends over 17 amino acids. The CDR3 DNA sequence: TGTGCCAGCACTAGAGGGTGGGGAGACCTTAGCAATCAGCCCCAGCATTTT. It encodes CASTRGWGDLSNQPQHF.

This clonotype was seen repeatedly, ten times or more. The J gene is TRBJ2-2, the V gene TRBV10-3, with TRBD1 identical over 8 bases. There are 15 residues in the CDR3. Germline assignment: CDR1 ENHRY and CDR2 SYGVKD. With V trimmed by 6 bases and J by 3 bases, 6 bases remained unmatched. The DNA for the CDR3 is TGTGCCATCAGCGAGGGACAGGTGGACACCGGGGAGCTGTTTTTT. Translating it yields CAISEGQVDTGELFF.

This clonotype was counted at least ten times. The genes are TRBV6-5 and TRBJ1-2; tentatively, D is TRBD1 (6 bases). Trimming removed 7 bases from V and 3 bases from J, with 15 bases in between. The germline CDR1 and CDR2 sequences are MNHEY and SVGAGI. This CDR3 comprises 14 residues. CDR3: CASTKQGSHYGYTF. CDR3 nucleotide sequence: TGTGCCAGCACCAAACAGGGTTCTCACTATGGCTACACCTTC.

This clonotype has at least ten counts. The rearrangement links TRBV6-2 or TRBV6-3 to TRBJ1-5, with 7 bases matching TRBD1. CDR1 and CDR2 from the germline V gene are MNHEY and SVGEGT. The V gene end was trimmed by 6 bases and the J gene end by 2 bases; junction bases not matched to a gene: 7. The CDR3 has 15 amino acids. CDR3 DNA: TGTGCCAGCAGCACGAGACAGGGAGGCAATCAGCCCCAGCATTTT. It encodes CASSTRQGGNQPQHF.

This clonotype was seen many times. The chain joins TRBV20-1 to TRBJ2-2, with D possibly matching TRBD1 (6 bases). This CDR3 has 14 residues. Germline V gives CDR1 DFQATT, CDR2 SNEGSKA (reference sequence). V dropped 2 bases and J dropped 3 bases, with 10 bases sitting between them. This chain's CDR3 is CSARFGQYTGELFF. In nucleotides, the CDR3 is TGCAGTGCTAGATTTGGACAGTACACCGGGGAGCTGTTTTTT.

The chain carries TRBV6-1 and TRBJ2-4; maybe TRBD1 (5 bases). The CDR3 is 12 amino acids. Looked up from germline, CDR1 is MNHNS and CDR2 is SASEGT. Deletions cut 9 bases from V and 6 bases from J, with 12 bases between. CDR3 sequence: CASQGPSNIQYF. The CDR3 nucleotides are TGTGCCAGTCAGGGTCCCTCAAACATTCAGTACTTC.

This clonotype came up many times. The rearrangement uses TRBV7-2 and TRBJ2-5, with 15 bases lining up with TRBD2. V lost 6 bases and J lost 9; bases outside the gene matches: 5. Germline V gene sequence: CDR1 SGHTA, CDR2 FQGNSA. The CDR3 has 14 residues. CDR3 sequence: CASRIRTSGGAQYF. DNA for the CDR3: TGTGCCAGCAGGATACGGACTAGCGGGGGGGCCCAGTACTTC.

In its sample, this clonotype was seen many times. The chain joins TRBV29-1 to TRBJ1-1; no clear D gene. The V gene's germline CDR1 is SQVTM and CDR2 ANQGSEA. Between the trimmed V and J ends, which lost 7 bases and 0 bases, there was a span of 21 bases. There are 16 residues in the CDR3. The CDR3 DNA follows: TGCAGCGCAAAAAATTCAGATTTTATCATGAACACTGAAGCTTTCTTT. Translated: CSAKNSDFIMNTEAFF. The full variable domain, in which reference TRBV29-1 and TRBJ1-1 provide the parts outside the CDR3, is SAVISQKPSRDICQRGTSLTIQCQVDSQVTMMFWYRQQPGQSLTLIATANQGSEATYESGFVIDKFPISRPNLTFSTLTVSNMSPEDSSIYLCSAKNSDFIMNTEAFFGQGTRLTVV.